The 25 T cell receptor beta chains given below trace back to one sample, sequenced in a study of T cell responses to AZD1222 COVID-19 vaccine. Sequenced by immunoSEQ multiplex PCR; TCRdb stores in-frame clones only, minus some. The sample consists of around 140,000 clones, around 90% of them appearing once. Specimen: peripheral blood, collected on day 0 of AZD1222 vaccination. Source of these receptors: an adult in good health.

The table lists this clone with a few counts. V and J are TRBV19 and TRBJ2-3; 9 nucleotides align to TRBD2. Germline assignment: CDR1 LNHDA and CDR2 SQIVND (reference sequence). The CDR3 extends over 13 amino acids. The V and J ends lost 6 bases and 4 bases, in that order; junction bases with no gene match: 2. The CDR3 is CASRGLAADTQYF. In DNA, the CDR3 is TGTGCCAGTAGGGGACTAGCAGCAGATACGCAGTATTTT.

CDR3 DNA sequence: TGTGCCAGCAGGATTGCAGGGTCGGGCACCGGGGAGCTGTTTTTT. This codes for CASRIAGSGTGELFF. The rearrangement links TRBV2 to TRBJ2-2; maybe TRBD1 (5 bases). Germline V gene sequence: CDR1 SNHLY, CDR2 FYNNEI. Between the trimmed V and J ends, which lost 6 bases and 4 bases, there was a span of 15 bases. The length of the CDR3 is 15 residues.

The chain couples TRBV7-2 to TRBJ2-7; 11 bases align to TRBD2. The trim removed 4 bases at V and 3 bases at J, leaving 11 bases unmatched. Germline V lookup: CDR1 SGHTA, CDR2 FQGNSA. This CDR3 region has 17 residues. The CDR3 nucleotides are TGTGCCAGCAGCTCACGGATTAGCGGGAGGGAGGGCTACGAGCAGTACTTC. Amino acids: CASSSRISGREGYEQYF.

This clone was observed a single time. The chain couples TRBV6-5 to TRBJ2-3; no clear D gene. Trimming removed 1 base from V and 2 bases from J, with 7 bases in between. The CDR3 is 14 amino acids. In germline, CDR1 is MNHEY, CDR2 SVGAGI. CDR3: CASSYWRATDTQYF. CDR3 nucleotides: TGTGCCAGCAGTTACTGGCGCGCCACAGATACGCAGTATTTT.

The rearrangement uses TRBV11-2 and TRBJ1-2; possibly TRBD1 for D (5 bases). CDR1 is SGHAT, CDR2 FQNNGV, per germline. The CDR3 is 15 amino acids. V was pared by 5 bases and J by 6 bases, with 19 bases between. The CDR3 sequence: CASSTSTTGFDGYTF. CDR3 bases: TGTGCCAGCAGCACATCGACTACAGGTTTCGATGGCTACACCTTC.

This chain uses TRBV5-1 with TRBJ1-6; unclear D gene. Germline V CDR1 and CDR2: SGHRS, YFSETQ. The CDR3 is 13 amino acids. Deletions cut 0 bases from V and 7 bases from J, with 5 bases between. DNA of the CDR3: TGCGCCAGCAGCTTGGACCGGAATTCACCCCTCCACTTT. Its protein product is CASSLDRNSPLHF. The variable domain in full, completed from reference TRBV5-1 and TRBJ1-6, reads KAGVTQTPRYLIKTRGQQVTLSCSPISGHRSVSWYQQTPGQGLQFLFEYFSETQRNKGNFPGRFSGRQFSNSRSEMNVSTLELGDSALYLCASSLDRNSPLHFGNGTRLTVT.

This chain links TRBV2 with TRBJ1-5; TRBD1 aligns across 7 bases. Germline assignment: CDR1 SNHLY and CDR2 FYNNEI. V trimming: 1 base; J trimming: 7 bases; junction bases outside the gene matches: 4. The CDR3 runs to 14 residues. CDR3 coding DNA: TGTGCCAGCAGTGAAGGAGCAGGGGGGCAGCCCCAGCATTTT. It codes for CASSEGAGGQPQHF.

The chain uses TRBV7-9 and TRBJ1-3, with D possibly being TRBD1 (5 bases). The germline V gene has CDR1 SEHNR and CDR2 FQNEAQ (reference sequence). CDR3 size: 17 residues. V was clipped by 4 bases and J by 1 base, with 17 bases between them. The CDR3 is CASSSRRARGSGNTIYF. The DNA for the CDR3 is TGTGCCAGCAGCTCCCGCAGGGCTCGCGGGTCTGGAAACACCATATATTTT.

The V and J genes are TRBV19 and TRBJ1-1; D is ambiguous. CDR3 size: 15 residues. In germline, CDR1 is LNHDA, CDR2 SQIVND (reference sequence). The V gene lost 6 bases and the J gene lost 5 bases, with 19 bases spanning the gap. CDR3 sequence: CASRLRGGLGTEAFF. The DNA for the CDR3 is TGTGCCAGTAGGCTGCGAGGAGGGCTCGGGACTGAAGCTTTCTTT.

V and J are TRBV5-1 and TRBJ1-2; 7 nucleotides agree with TRBD1. After removal of 0 bases from V and 4 bases from J, the junction contained 9 bases not matched to a gene. This CDR3 contains 16 residues. CDR1 and CDR2 (germline): SGHRS, YFSETQ. This chain's CDR3 is CASSLGNRGSSYGYTF. The CDR3 DNA reads as TGCGCCAGCAGCTTGGGAAACAGGGGCAGTAGCTATGGCTACACCTTC.

This clone showed up just once. The chain recombines TRBV5-1 with TRBJ2-3, with D tentatively TRBD1 (6 bases). Trimming took off 0 bases at V and 4 bases at J, with 12 bases between the two ends. The CDR3 runs to 15 residues. Germline V gene lookup returns CDR1 SGHRS and CDR2 YFSETQ. The CDR3 loop is CASSLAGADADTQYF. DNA of the CDR3: TGCGCCAGCAGCTTGGCAGGGGCGGATGCAGATACGCAGTATTTT.

This chain joins TRBV9 and TRBJ1-1; TRBD1 matches 7 bases. J was trimmed by 4 bases and V by 3 bases; bases with no gene match: 3. The germline V gene encodes CDR1 SGDLS and CDR2 YYNGEE. This CDR3 spans 13 amino acids. DNA of the CDR3: TGTGCCAGCAGCGCAGGGGGTGCCACTGAAGCTTTCTTT. Encoded protein: CASSAGGATEAFF.

This chain links TRBV7-9 with TRBJ2-3, with 9 bases matching TRBD1. CDR3 length equals 14 residues. The trim removed 6 bases at V and 8 bases at J, leaving 9 bases unmatched. Germline CDR1 SEHNR, CDR2 FQNEAQ (reference sequence). The CDR3 nucleotides are TGTGCCAGCAGGACAACAGGGGGCGCGGGTACGCAGTATTTT. It is translated as CASRTTGGAGTQYF.

With respect to this clone: Germline is not matched at one junction end, which may reflect a read error. The rearrangement joins TRBV28 to TRBJ2-7; perhaps D is TRBD1 or TRBD2 (6 bases each). The CDR3 totals 11 residues. Germline V gene sequence: CDR1 MDHEN, CDR2 SYDVKM. The CDR3 nucleotides read TGTGCCAGCAGTCTGTCGGCAGGGGACTCTTTC. Its protein is CASSLSAGDSF.

The rearrangement joins TRBV30 to TRBJ1-1; D remains unclear. CDR1 is GTSNPN and CDR2 is SVGIG in the germline V gene (reference sequence). The CDR3 totals 11 residues. The ends were cut back, 2 bases at V and 3 bases at J, with 4 bases in the middle. The CDR3: CAWSSYTEAFF. CDR3 nucleotide sequence: TGTGCCTGGAGTTCGTACACTGAAGCTTTCTTT. Together with reference TRBV30 and TRBJ1-1, the CDR3 gives the full variable domain: SQTIHQWPATLVQPVGSPLSLECTVEGTSNPNLYWYRQAAGRGLQLLFYSVGIGQISSEVPQNLSASRPQDRQFILSSKKLLLSDSGFYLCAWSSYTEAFFGQGTRLTVV.

This clone appeared a single time. The chain uses TRBV6-5 and TRBJ2-2; D not resolved. This CDR3 is 13 amino acids long. V was shortened by 10 bases and J by 2 bases, with 11 bases between the two germline ends. CDR1 and CDR2 from the germline V gene are MNHEY and SVGAGI. This CDR3 is CAIGVSNTGELFF. The CDR3 nucleotides are TGTGCCATCGGCGTCTCTAACACCGGGGAGCTGTTTTTT.

The V gene is TRBV10-3, the J gene TRBJ2-7, with 13 bases lining up with TRBD2. The CDR3 contains 20 residues. V lost 4 bases, J lost 2 bases, and 17 bases stayed unmatched. Germline V lookup: CDR1 ENHRY, CDR2 SYGVKD. CDR3 bases: TGTGCCATCAGTGTTGTACTCCGAACTAGCGGGAGGGCACTTACCTACGAGCAGTACTTC. Translating it yields CAISVVLRTSGRALTYEQYF.

The chain links TRBV10-3 to TRBJ2-5, with D unresolved. The CDR3 totals 12 residues. CDR1 is ENHRY and CDR2 is SYGVKD in the germline V gene. V lost 3 bases and J 3 bases, leaving 5 bases between the germline ends. The CDR3 DNA is TGTGCCATCAGTGACAGTAAAGAGACCCAGTACTTC. Its protein is CAISDSKETQYF.

V gene TRBV14 combines with J gene TRBJ2-2, with D perhaps matching TRBD1 (6 bases). Germline V gene sequence: CDR1 SGHDN, CDR2 FVKESK. This CDR3 is 15 amino acids long. Trimming took 4 bases from V and 3 from J, leaving 12 bases between them. Here the CDR3 DNA reads TGTGCCAGCAGCCGGCTCACAGGGTACACCGGGGAGCTGTTTTTT. Translating it yields CASSRLTGYTGELFF.

This chain uses TRBV5-1 with TRBJ1-1; maybe TRBD1 (6 bases). The germline V and J ends were trimmed by 0 bases and 4 bases, with 13 bases remaining between them. This CDR3 has 15 residues. Germline values: CDR1 SGHRS, CDR2 YFSETQ. For the CDR3, the DNA is TGCGCCAGCAGCTTGGACCCTGGACAGTTCACTGAAGCTTTCTTT. Translating gives CASSLDPGQFTEAFF. The whole variable domain, filled in from reference TRBV5-1 and TRBJ1-1, reads KAGVTQTPRYLIKTRGQQVTLSCSPISGHRSVSWYQQTPGQGLQFLFEYFSETQRNKGNFPGRFSGRQFSNSRSEMNVSTLELGDSALYLCASSLDPGQFTEAFFGQGTRLTVV.

This rearrangement joins TRBV7-3 to TRBJ2-2; D is ambiguous. The V end lost 1 base, the J end lost 6 bases, and 3 bases lay between the germline ends. The CDR3 has 12 residues. Germline V gene sequence: CDR1 SGHTA, CDR2 FQGTGA. The CDR3 DNA sequence: TGTGCCAGCAGCTTAAGGCCCGGGGAGCTGTTTTTT. It codes for CASSLRPGELFF.

This rearrangement joins TRBV9 to TRBJ1-3; perhaps TRBD1 as D (6 bases). V dropped 4 bases and J dropped 2 bases, with 7 bases sitting between them. This CDR3 has 13 amino acids. CDR1 and CDR2 (germline): SGDLS, YYNGEE. CDR3 nucleotide sequence: TGTGCCAGCAGCAGGGGGACTGGAAACACCATATATTTT. Protein: CASSRGTGNTIYF.

This clone has a single count. V usage is TRBV21-1 and J usage is TRBJ1-5. TRBV21-1 is noted as a pseudogene. The CDR3 length is 15 residues. DNA for the CDR3: TGTGCCAGGCCGGCAAACCCAAGGAGCAATCAGCCCCAGCATTTT. It encodes CARPANPRSNQPQHF.

This chain connects TRBV6-5 to TRBJ2-5, with TRBD1 identical over 7 bases. Looked up from germline, CDR1 is MNHEY and CDR2 is SVGAGI. This CDR3 contains 14 residues. After removal of 8 bases from V and 5 bases from J, the junction contained 11 bases not matched to a gene. CDR3 nucleotide sequence: TGTGCCAGCTGCTTCGGGACAGCCCGGGAGACCCAGTACTTC. Amino acid sequence: CASCFGTARETQYF.

V is TRBV27 and J is TRBJ2-7; 7 nucleotides match TRBD1. The V gene's germline CDR1 is MNHEY and CDR2 SMNVEV (reference sequence). This CDR3 has 14 amino acids. The junction had 10 bases not matched to a gene; V was cut back by 8 bases and J by 3 bases. The CDR3 sequence is CASGTDREFYEQYF. The CDR3, as DNA: TGTGCCAGCGGAACCGACAGGGAGTTCTACGAGCAGTACTTC.